The 29 T cell receptor beta chains given below trace back to one sample, sequenced in a study of control samples from healthy donors and cancer patients. Clones were read by immunoSEQ multiplex PCR, and TCRdb kept only the in-frame ones, dropping some. The sample contains fewer than 200,000 clones, around nine tenths of which appear only once. The sequencing input was blood. Every receptor here comes from a man under 40 in good health.

This chain joins TRBV28 and TRBJ1-2; 9 bases are shared with TRBD1. Unmatched junction bases numbered 5, after V lost 3 bases and J lost 6 bases. The CDR3 covers 14 residues. Looked up from germline, CDR1 is MDHEN and CDR2 is SYDVKM. The CDR3 DNA sequence: TGTGCCAGCAGTTTTGGGGACAGGGAACATGGCTACACCTTC. Protein: CASSFGDREHGYTF.

The chain carries TRBV4-1 and TRBJ1-2; TRBD1 is a possible D gene (5 bases). From germline, CDR1 is MGHRA and CDR2 YSYEKL. CDR3 length equals 15 residues. V lost 1 base and J 5 bases, leaving 14 bases between the germline ends. The CDR3 reads CASSQVFQGPYGYTF. CDR3 nucleotide sequence: TGCGCCAGCAGCCAAGTTTTCCAGGGACCATATGGCTACACCTTC.

V and J are TRBV15 and TRBJ2-7; possibly TRBD1 for D (5 bases). Trimming took off 4 bases at V and 2 bases at J, with 12 bases between the two ends. The CDR3 is made up of 14 amino acids. Per germline, CDR1 LNHNV and CDR2 YYDKDF (reference sequence). CDR3 region: CATSMFQGPYEQYF. The CDR3 coding sequence is TGTGCCACCAGCATGTTCCAGGGCCCCTACGAGCAGTACTTC.

The gene calls are TRBV9 and TRBJ1-2; 7 bases agree with TRBD1. The germline V gene encodes CDR1 SGDLS and CDR2 YYNGEE. J gave up 4 bases and V 1 base, and 7 bases lay outside the gene matches. CDR3 length: 15 residues. The CDR3 protein is CASSVTSGGPYGYTF. CDR3 in DNA: TGTGCCAGCAGCGTAACCTCAGGGGGGCCCTATGGCTACACCTTC.

This clone came up once. The chain combines TRBV5-4 with TRBJ2-1; 13 nucleotides agree with TRBD2. The V segment lost 4 bases and the J segment 6 bases; nucleotides outside the gene matches: 7. The V gene's germline CDR1 is SGHNT and CDR2 YYREEE (reference sequence). There are 16 residues in the CDR3. The CDR3 nucleotides are TGTGCCAGCAGCGCTAGACTAGCGGGAGGCGGCAATGAGCAGTTCTTC. Residues: CASSARLAGGGNEQFF.

V and J are TRBV7-2 and TRBJ2-1; TRBD2 matches 13 bases. The V gene end was trimmed by 4 bases and the J gene end by 0 bases; junction bases not matched to a gene: 9. Germline-derived CDR1 and CDR2 are SGHTA and FQGNSA. The CDR3 covers 19 residues. CDR3 sequence: CASSSNPTSGGASYNEQFF. The CDR3 DNA reads TGTGCCAGCAGCTCGAACCCTACTAGCGGGGGGGCCTCCTACAATGAGCAGTTCTTC.

V usage is TRBV19 and J usage is TRBJ2-7, with 8 bases identical to TRBD1. V was pared by 6 bases and J by 2 bases, with 3 bases of the junction left unmatched. In germline, CDR1 is LNHDA, CDR2 SQIVND (reference sequence). The CDR3 totals 13 residues. CDR3 nucleotide sequence: TGTGCCAGTAGCCCGACAGGGGCCTACGAGCAGTACTTC. Translating gives CASSPTGAYEQYF.

V gene TRBV21-1 combines with J gene TRBJ1-5. TRBV21-1 is labeled a pseudogene. The CDR3 is made up of 20 amino acids. Written as DNA, the CDR3 is TGTGCCAGCAGCAAAGGGGGACGCCTCCCCAAAGTTTATAGCAATCAGCCCCAGCATTTT. Translation: CASSKGGRLPKVYSNQPQHF.

This clone was seen just once. The rearrangement uses TRBV9 and TRBJ2-2; D is uncertain. This CDR3 contains 14 residues. V lost 0 bases and J 6 bases, leaving 9 bases between the germline ends. CDR1 is SGDLS, CDR2 YYNGEE, per germline. The CDR3 nucleotides read TGTGCCAGCAGCGTAGCAAGAGTGTCCGGGGAGCTGTTTTTT. The encoded protein is CASSVARVSGELFF.

The V and J genes are TRBV27 and TRBJ2-1; TRBD2 is a possible D gene (7 bases). There are 15 residues in the CDR3. Looked up from germline, CDR1 is MNHEY and CDR2 is SMNVEV (reference sequence). The V gene lost 2 bases and the J gene lost 2 bases, with 10 bases spanning the gap. In nucleotides, the CDR3 is TGTGCCAGCAGTTTAACCGGGGGGCCCTACAATGAGCAGTTCTTC. Protein: CASSLTGGPYNEQFF.

The chain combines TRBV19 with TRBJ1-1, with TRBD1 identical over 7 bases. Germline CDR1 LNHDA, CDR2 SQIVND (reference sequence). J lost 1 base, V lost 6 bases, and 11 bases had no gene match. This CDR3 is built from 16 residues. Here the CDR3 DNA reads TGTGCCAGTAGCCAAAAGACCGGGACAGCGAACACTGAAGCTTTCTTT. It translates to CASSQKTGTANTEAFF.

The table lists this clone with a few counts. V usage is TRBV7-9 and J usage is TRBJ2-7; 10 nucleotides align to TRBD2. The germline V gene encodes CDR1 SEHNR and CDR2 FQNEAQ (reference sequence). V trimming: 2 bases; J trimming: 3 bases; junction bases outside the gene matches: 4. This CDR3 region has 15 residues. The CDR3 DNA is TGTGCCAGCAGCTTAATCCCTAGCGGGAGCTACGAGCAGTACTTC. Residues: CASSLIPSGSYEQYF.

The chain employs TRBV19 and TRBJ1-3; 10 nucleotides line up with TRBD1. CDR3 length: 15 residues. After removal of 4 bases from V and 4 bases from J, the junction contained 4 bases not matched to a gene. Germline V gives CDR1 LNHDA, CDR2 SQIVND (reference sequence). The CDR3 sequence: CASSRKTGGGNTIYF. The CDR3 DNA follows: TGTGCCAGTAGTAGAAAGACAGGGGGCGGAAACACCATATATTTT.

The chain recombines TRBV19 with TRBJ2-1; D might be TRBD2 (6 bases). The V end lost 6 bases, the J end lost 0 bases, and 12 bases lay between the germline ends. The CDR3 is 15 amino acids. Germline V gene lookup returns CDR1 LNHDA and CDR2 SQIVND (reference sequence). CDR3 in amino acids: CASSLPGSSYNEQFF. The DNA for the CDR3 is TGTGCCAGTAGCCTACCCGGGAGCTCCTACAATGAGCAGTTCTTC. The complete variable domain, with remaining parts taken from reference TRBV19 and TRBJ2-1, reads DGGITQSPKYLFRKEGQNVTLSCEQNLNHDAMYWYRQDPGQGLRLIYYSQIVNDFQKGDIAEGYSVSREKKESFPLTVTSAQKNPTAFYLCASSLPGSSYNEQFFGPGTRLTVL.

The J gene is TRBJ2-1, the V gene TRBV5-1; the match to TRBD1 covers 7 bases. The junction had 4 bases not matched to a gene; V was cut back by 4 bases and J by 0 bases. CDR3 size: 15 residues. Per germline, CDR1 SGHRS and CDR2 YFSETQ. CDR3 nucleotides: TGCGCCAGCAGCGCCGGGACAGCCTCCTACAATGAGCAGTTCTTC. Its protein is CASSAGTASYNEQFF.

The chain couples TRBV23-1 to TRBJ1-2, with D possibly being TRBD1 (5 bases). TRBV23-1 is annotated as an ORF whose role is uncertain. V was pared by 11 bases and J by 4 bases, with 14 bases between. CDR3 length: 12 residues. The CDR3 nucleotides are TGCGCCTCCCGGGGGGGAGGCTATGGCTACACCTTC. It yields the protein CASRGGGYGYTF.

This clone was observed a handful of times. The chain recombines TRBV19 with TRBJ1-3, with D uncertain. Trimming removed 5 bases at V and 1 base at J, with 12 bases between. The CDR3 is 15 amino acids. Germline loops: CDR1 LNHDA, CDR2 SQIVND (reference sequence). CDR3 loop: CASSGQDPSGNTIYF. CDR3 nucleotides: TGTGCCAGTAGTGGGCAGGACCCATCTGGAAACACCATATATTTT.

The chain joins TRBV10-1 to TRBJ2-5; 8 positions match TRBD2. J gave up 3 bases and V 0 bases, and 3 bases lay outside the gene matches. CDR3 length equals 15 residues. Germline lookup yields CDR1 WNHNN and CDR2 SYGVQD (reference sequence). As DNA, the CDR3 is TGCGCCAGCAGTGAGTCTGGACTAGCTAAAGAGACCCAGTACTTC. It yields the protein CASSESGLAKETQYF.

The chain has TRBV24-1 and TRBJ2-1; 8 positions match TRBD1. The CDR3 extends over 18 amino acids. Germline CDR1 reads KGHDR; CDR2 reads SFDVKD. The junction had 19 bases not matched to a gene; V was cut back by 9 bases and J by 4 bases. The CDR3 DNA follows: TGTGCCACCGGCCTAGGACAGGGAAGGGGGAGTGGGTACAATGAGCAGTTCTTC. Protein: CATGLGQGRGSGYNEQFF.

V and J are TRBV6-2 or TRBV6-3 and TRBJ2-1; possible D gene TRBD2, 5 bases. The CDR3 extends over 15 amino acids. V was cut by 7 bases and J by 7 bases, with 20 bases left in between. The germline V gene has CDR1 MNHEY and CDR2 SVGEGT. The CDR3 DNA reads as TGTGCCAGCACCCCCTGGCGGCGGGCCCAGAATGAGCAGTTCTTC. Its translation: CASTPWRRAQNEQFF.

The rearrangement joins TRBV5-1 to TRBJ1-6; D is uncertain. Germline-derived CDR1 and CDR2 are SGHRS and YFSETQ. The CDR3 spans 14 residues. Trimming left V 5 bases short and J 5 bases short, with 11 bases between. CDR3 amino acids: CASRRSANNSPLHF. The DNA for the CDR3 is TGCGCCAGCAGGAGGTCGGCCAATAATTCACCCCTCCACTTT.

This rearrangement joins TRBV6-1 to TRBJ1-2; no clear D gene. V was pared by 1 base and J by 1 base, with 4 bases between. Looked up from germline, CDR1 is MNHNS and CDR2 is SASEGT. The CDR3 runs to 13 residues. The CDR3 nucleotides are TGTGCCAGCAGTGAAGGAAATAACTATGGCTACACCTTC. Translation: CASSEGNNYGYTF.

The chain carries TRBV28 and TRBJ1-5; 7 bases map to TRBD1. J was trimmed by 6 bases and V by 4 bases; bases with no gene match: 9. Germline assignment: CDR1 MDHEN and CDR2 SYDVKM. This CDR3 spans 15 amino acids. The CDR3 reads CASSSRDRVGQPQHF. CDR3 nucleotides: TGTGCCAGCAGTTCGCGAGACAGGGTGGGTCAGCCCCAGCATTTT.

The V gene is TRBV10-3, the J gene TRBJ1-4, with a weak D call TRBD1 (6 bases). The CDR3 has 14 amino acids. Germline CDR1 and CDR2: ENHRY and SYGVKD. Trimming stripped 6 bases from V and 3 bases from J, with 11 bases between. CDR3 coding DNA: TGTGCCATCAGGGACAGTGCGGCTAATGAAAAACTGTTTTTT. Translation gives CAIRDSAANEKLFF.

The chain is built from TRBV5-1 and TRBJ2-3, with 12 bases that match TRBD2. With V trimmed by 0 bases and J by 2 bases, 4 bases remained unmatched. The CDR3 runs to 17 residues. CDR1 is SGHRS, CDR2 YFSETQ, per germline. The CDR3 DNA sequence: TGCGCCAGCAGCTTGGGGCCTAGCGGGGGGGCCACAGATACGCAGTATTTT. Translating gives CASSLGPSGGATDTQYF.

This chain joins TRBV10-1 and TRBJ1-1; 10 bases line up with TRBD1. With 3 bases clipped from V and 3 bases from J, the junction kept 13 bases outside the gene matches. The CDR3 has 18 amino acids. In germline, CDR1 is WNHNN, CDR2 SYGVQD (reference sequence). Written as DNA, the CDR3 is TGCGCCAGCAGTGAAGGTGCTGGACAGGGGGTGTTGGACACTGAAGCTTTCTTT. Protein: CASSEGAGQGVLDTEAFF.

The genes are TRBV29-1 and TRBJ2-2; possible D gene TRBD2, 6 bases. The germline V gene encodes CDR1 SQVTM and CDR2 ANQGSEA. The CDR3 covers 15 residues. Trimming cost V 4 bases and J 0 bases, with 12 bases left between them. The chain's CDR3 is CSVGGGTPNTGELFF. The CDR3 nucleotides read TGCAGCGTTGGAGGCGGGACCCCGAACACCGGGGAGCTGTTTTTT.

This sequence joins TRBV6-5 and TRBJ2-4; D gene uncertain. The CDR3 length is 14 residues. The ends were cut back, 5 bases at V and 7 bases at J, with 15 bases in the middle. Per the germline V gene, CDR1 is MNHEY and CDR2 is SVGAGI. CDR3 nucleotides: TGTGCCAGCAGTCTTAAACCAGTGGGGAACATTCAGTACTTC. Its translation: CASSLKPVGNIQYF.

This chain connects TRBV6-5 to TRBJ2-1, with TRBD1 matching over 7 bases. Germline values: CDR1 MNHEY, CDR2 SVGAGI. V lost 2 bases and J lost 3; bases outside the gene matches: 7. This CDR3 region has 16 residues. The CDR3 DNA is TGTGCCAGCAGTTACGGGCCGACAGGGCGCTACAATGAGCAGTTCTTC. This encodes CASSYGPTGRYNEQFF.